Below, 19 T cell receptor beta chains from the same sample are listed, as sequenced in a study of T cells in Graves' hyperthyroidism and ophthalmopathy. TCR beta CDR3 regions were amplified from RNA. HTBI primers drove first-round RT-PCR of the TCR CDR3. TCRdb reprocessed the multiplex PCR reads via MiXCR and lists one record per CDR3 protein. The sample holds about half a million distinct CDR3 sequences, roughly 23% seen once. Sample: blood. These receptors were obtained from a woman aged 70-85 years with Graves' ophthalmopathy.

This clonotype turned up a few times. The chain carries TRBV5-1 and TRBJ2-2, with D perhaps TRBD1 (5 bases). Germline CDR1 reads SGHRS; CDR2 reads YFSETQ. This CDR3 region has 14 residues. V lost 6 bases to trimming and J lost 6 bases, with 15 bases between them. The CDR3 region has the DNA TGCGCCAGCAAGAAGGTCGAAGGGGCCGGGGAGCTGTTTTTT. Amino acid sequence: CASKKVEGAGELFF.

The CDR3 DNA follows: TGTGCCAGCAGCTTACAGGGGCCCGGGACCGGGGAGCTGTTTTTT. Its protein is CASSLQGPGTGELFF. The J gene is TRBJ2-2, the V gene TRBV7-3, with a weak D call TRBD1 (6 bases). V was trimmed by 2 bases and J by 5 bases, leaving 12 bases between them. Looked up from germline, CDR1 is SGHTA and CDR2 is FQGTGA. The CDR3 is 15 amino acids.

In this sample, this clonotype turned up a few times. V and J are TRBV10-3 and TRBJ1-4; D not certain. Germline V gives CDR1 ENHRY, CDR2 SYGVKD. The CDR3 has 14 amino acids. Trimming took off 6 bases at V and 5 bases at J, with 13 bases between the two ends. CDR3 sequence: CAIRETSQNEKLFF. The DNA of the CDR3 is TGTGCCATCAGGGAGACTTCTCAAAATGAAAAACTGTTTTTT.

This clonotype was counted between two and nine times. The V gene is TRBV7-2, the J gene TRBJ2-7, with no clear D. The germline gives CDR1 SGHTA, CDR2 FQGNSA. The CDR3 spans 16 residues. Trimming cost V 1 base and J 6 bases, with 19 bases left between them. This CDR3 reads CASSLDPPQTPSEQYF. The CDR3 nucleotides are TGTGCCAGCAGCTTAGACCCCCCCCAAACCCCCTCCGAGCAGTACTTC.

This clonotype was observed at least ten times. The chain couples TRBV2 to TRBJ2-7, with 10 bases identical to TRBD1. Germline loops: CDR1 SNHLY, CDR2 FYNNEI. V was clipped by 2 bases and J by 2 bases; unmatched bases: 6. This CDR3 spans 16 amino acids. The CDR3 DNA is TGTGCCAGCAGTGAACTGGACAGGGGGAAAGCCTACGAGCAGTACTTC. Amino acids: CASSELDRGKAYEQYF.

In its sample, this clonotype was seen a few times. The gene calls are TRBV3-1 and TRBJ1-5; no firm D call. With 1 base removed from V and 6 bases from J, the gap between germline ends came to 7 bases. The CDR3 extends over 13 amino acids. CDR1 LGHDT and CDR2 YNNKEL come from the germline V gene (reference sequence). The CDR3 region is CASSQGIGQPQHF. For the CDR3, the DNA is TGTGCCAGCAGCCAAGGGATCGGTCAGCCCCAGCATTTT.

This clonotype appeared many times. The chain is built from TRBV12-3 or TRBV12-4 and TRBJ1-5, with unresolved D. The CDR3 has 14 residues. V was shortened by 7 bases and J by 6 bases, with 16 bases between the two germline ends. The CDR3 DNA reads TGTGCCAGCACCCTAGGTGGGGTCGGTCAGCCCCAGCATTTT. Residues: CASTLGGVGQPQHF.

For this clonotype: This sequence may be a read error, since a much larger clone differs from it by one base. The chain combines TRBV3-1 with TRBJ1-1; maybe TRBD1 (5 bases). Germline V gene sequence: CDR1 LGHDT, CDR2 YNNKEL (reference sequence). Trimming pared 3 bases from V and 6 bases from J, leaving 14 bases between. The length of the CDR3 is 14 residues. DNA of the CDR3: TGTGCCAGCAGCCAGACGGGGAGGGACGCTGAAGCTTTCTTT. This encodes CASSQTGRDAEAFF. Supplemented by reference TRBV3-1 and TRBJ1-1, the full variable domain reads DTAVSQTPKYLVTQMGNDKSIKCEQNLGHDTMYWYKQDSKKFLKIMFSYNNKELIINETVPNRFSPKSPDKAHLNLHINSLELGDSAVYFCASSQTGRDAEAFFGQGTRLTVV.

There are a few counts of this clonotype. The V and J genes are TRBV28 and TRBJ2-1, with D unclear. This CDR3 is built from 14 residues. The germline gives CDR1 MDHEN, CDR2 SYDVKM. Trimming took off 6 bases at V and 0 bases at J, with 9 bases between the two ends. CDR3 in amino acids: CASRRTTSYNEQFF. The DNA for the CDR3 is TGTGCCAGCAGGCGGACCACCTCCTACAATGAGCAGTTCTTC.

This chain connects TRBV15 to TRBJ2-7, with TRBD1 matching 10 bases. The CDR3 has 18 residues. CDR1 LNHNV and CDR2 YYDKDF come from the germline V gene (reference sequence). Trimming cost V 0 bases and J 2 bases; bases outside gene matches: 10. CDR3 DNA: TGTGCCACCAGCAGAGAGTCGATGAGGACAGGGGGGGCCTACGAGCAGTACTTC. Its protein product is CATSRESMRTGGAYEQYF.

V is TRBV20-1 and J is TRBJ2-3, with D possibly called TRBD1 or TRBD2 (5 bases each). The CDR3 contains 14 residues. With 2 bases removed from V and 1 base from J, the gap between germline ends came to 10 bases. The germline gives CDR1 DFQATT, CDR2 SNEGSKA (reference sequence). CDR3 sequence reads: CSARSGRGTDTQYF. The CDR3 DNA reads TGCAGTGCTAGATCGGGACGGGGCACAGATACGCAGTATTTT.

This chain connects TRBV6-1 to TRBJ1-1; TRBD1 might be the D (5 bases). The CDR3 has 13 amino acids. Trimming took off 6 bases at V and 3 bases at J, with 11 bases between the two ends. Germline V lookup: CDR1 MNHNS, CDR2 SASEGT. This CDR3 is CASRPGGYTEAFF. The CDR3 nucleotides read TGTGCCAGCAGACCCGGGGGATACACTGAAGCTTTCTTT.

This chain uses TRBV5-1 with TRBJ2-1; 12 nucleotides agree with TRBD1. Per germline, CDR1 SGHRS and CDR2 YFSETQ. Trimming removed 5 bases from V and 8 bases from J; junction bases left unmatched: 2. The length of the CDR3 is 13 residues. Here the CDR3 DNA reads TGCGCCAGCAGGGGACAGGGGGCGGATGAGCAGTTCTTC. It translates to CASRGQGADEQFF.

The chain carries TRBV12-3 or TRBV12-4 and TRBJ1-5; D is undetermined. CDR3 length: 15 amino acids. V was clipped by 5 bases and J by 0 bases, with 11 bases between them. The CDR3 is CASSLVAGSNQPQHF. CDR3 DNA sequence: TGTGCCAGCAGTCTCGTGGCGGGTAGCAATCAGCCCCAGCATTTT.

This clonotype was seen a few times. The rearrangement links TRBV6-1 to TRBJ1-1; D might be TRBD1 (6 bases). Per germline, CDR1 MNHNS and CDR2 SASEGT. CDR3 length: 16 amino acids. Deletions cut 7 bases from V and 5 bases from J, with 23 bases between. The CDR3 protein is CASKGGGSVRRTEAFF. DNA for the CDR3: TGTGCCAGCAAGGGGGGGGGGTCAGTCCGTCGTACTGAAGCTTTCTTT.

Many counts were recorded for this clonotype. The J gene is TRBJ2-5, the V gene TRBV11-2; D perhaps matches TRBD2 (6 bases). The CDR3 is 13 amino acids. Germline assignment: CDR1 SGHAT and CDR2 FQNNGV. The V end lost 1 base, the J end lost 3 bases, and 6 bases lay between the germline ends. In DNA form, the CDR3 reads TGTGCCAGCAGCTTAGGGAGGGAAGAGACCCAGTACTTC. Translation gives CASSLGREETQYF.

Regarding this clonotype: Because it lacks the conserved phenylalanine or tryptophan at the end, this CDR3 is likely a read error. The chain links TRBV28 to TRBJ1-2, with D unclear. Trimming cost V 8 bases and J 4 bases, with 8 bases left between them. Germline V CDR1 and CDR2: MDHEN, SYDVKM. The CDR3 covers 11 residues. The CDR3 nucleotides are TGTGCCAGCGGAGGTCGCTATGGCTACACCCTC. As protein: CASGGRYGYTL.

The chain couples TRBV20-1 to TRBJ2-5; D tentatively fits TRBD1 or TRBD2 (5 bases each). Deletions cut 6 bases from V and 1 base from J, with 12 bases between. Germline V gene lookup returns CDR1 DFQATT and CDR2 SNEGSKA (reference sequence). CDR3 size: 13 residues. CDR3 DNA sequence: TGCAGTGCGGGGCAGACTACCCAAGAGACCCAGTACTTC. Translation gives CSAGQTTQETQYF.

This clonotype was seen a handful of times. DNA of the CDR3: TGTGCCACCAGTGACCCCCGGACTGGGGGCTACGAGCAGTACTTC. Translation: CATSDPRTGGYEQYF. This sequence joins TRBV24-1 and TRBJ2-7; D assignment may be TRBD1 or TRBD2 (5 bases each). The CDR3 contains 15 residues. Trimming stripped 4 bases from V and 3 bases from J, with 15 bases between. Per germline, CDR1 KGHDR and CDR2 SFDVKD.